The rows below give T cell receptor beta chains drawn from one sample of a study of cytomegalovirus exposure and HLA in healthy donors. The repertoire was sequenced with immunoSEQ multiplex PCR; TCRdb's copy has only in-frame clones and lacks some. In the table there are approximately 77,000 clones, roughly 70% of which are singletons. Sequencing input: PBMCs. The origin of the receptors is a man aged 60 to 69 in good health and CMV-seropositive. Each CDR3 is given without its conserved first and last residue. D genes are given only for firm matches.

d_call v_call cdr3_aa
TRBD1 TRBV10-2 ASSHPDRAADTQY
TRBD1 TRBV2 ASSATGTAYEQY
- TRBV7-9 ASSLAGHAYEQY
TRBD2 TRBV27 ASMPRRDYYIGTQY
- TRBV27 ASSLSRALGETQY
TRBD1 TRBV7-9 ASSDTGGRHEQY
- TRBV5-4 ASSLVGSGEETQY
TRBD1 TRBV4-1 ASSRSNLRTGDEQY
TRBD1 TRBV27 ASSAGTGGQEQY
- TRBV7-6 ASTQGAGSSHTQY
TRBD1 TRBV19 ASSIEMTGVEKLF
- TRBV12-2 ASRLARVGSTEAF
TRBD1 TRBV30 AWGLTGDSPLH
TRBD1 TRBV28 ASRTTGGYRPQH
- TRBV30 AWSNRYTGELF
TRBD1 TRBV28 ASGQGEETQY
- TRBV10-1 ASSDRYEQY
- TRBV4-3 ASSQVFSVNSYNEQF
- TRBV7-2 ASSPQGRVRQF
TRBD1 TRBV5-1 ASSLVSGGNTEAF
TRBD1 TRBV27 ASRLEGGAYNYGYT
- TRBV6-5 AIRQKEGLEEQY
- TRBV12-5 ASGQAQPGEPPYEQY
TRBD1 TRBV5-1 ASSVQGAYEQY
TRBD1 TRBV7-9 VSSMGQRTYEQY
- TRBV21-1 ASSNPWDRVYEQY
TRBD1 TRBV11-2 ASSRAGQGVNEQF
- TRBV5-4 ASSLSRREQY
TRBD2 TRBV4-1 ASSQGGGRSYEQY
TRBD2 TRBV27 ASSRGGVRTGELF
- TRBV23-1 ASSQSGPRQVRGRTEAF
- TRBV29-1 SVAGIGRRNTEAF
- TRBV6-1 ASSEGRGPAKNIQY
- TRBV5-1 ASSSTDRFQETQY
- TRBV6-5 ASRQNYGYT
- TRBV5-1 ASSLVPGSDEQF
- TRBV7-3 ASSSGSDYGYT
TRBD2 TRBV2 ASTTSGTPAHTQY
- TRBV30 AWSRGDGGNQPQH
- TRBV5-6 ASTGLVQETQY
- TRBV6-5 ASSYNRAETQY
TRBD1 TRBV4-2 ASSRDREAEQY
TRBD1 TRBV27 ASSLIGPDRGRDSYT
- TRBV2 ASSGTALSYGYT
- TRBV19 ASRKYSGYDYEQY
TRBD1 TRBV7-6 ASSQTLPGTEQETQY
TRBD1 TRBV5-4 ASSFTTGGRRTNYGYT
TRBD1 TRBV2 ASSRDSALIMY
TRBD1 TRBV28 ASSFRTGAGAF
- TRBV4-2 ASSRGGAASYEQY
- TRBV11-2 ASSLDPAGTQY
TRBD1 TRBV30 AWSVHNQGVMNTEAF
- TRBV21-1 ASSKVAGTGVQSEAF
- TRBV10-3 AIKGAGLNTGELF
- TRBV5-1 ASSLRGTNSPLH
TRBD1 TRBV4-3 ASSQGVMGQGSAYNSPLH
- TRBV6-5 ASSYAGRRWETQY
- TRBV5-1 ASSLARF